The rows below give T cell receptor beta chains drawn from one sample of a study of PD-L1 blockade in urothelial cancer. This table comes from immunoSEQ multiplex PCR, and its TCRdb copy is limited to in-frame clones, with some not included. The data contain tens of thousands of clones, around nine tenths of them singletons. Source: PBMCs, taken around atezolizumab (anti-PD-L1) treatment. These receptors were taken from a man aged 55 to 70 with urothelial cancer. The CDR3 runs from the conserved cysteine through the conserved F or W. D genes are given only for firm matches. Some rows mark clone size as missing; the rest say once, few, many or name a class of expanded clone.

. | TRBJ1-4 | TRBV7-9 | TRBD1 | CASSRRQGANEKLFF | TGTGCCAGCAGCCGCCGACAGGGGGCGAATGAAAAACTGTTTTTT
. | TRBJ2-3 | TRBV7-3 | TRBD2 | CASTLGGVRDTQYF | TGTGCCAGCACCCTGGGGGGGGTTCGGGATACGCAGTATTTT
. | TRBJ1-2 | TRBV28 | . | CASTLAGGGNYGYTF | TGTGCCAGCACCCTTGCGGGGGGCGGTAACTATGGCTACACCTTC
. | TRBJ1-2 | TRBV27 | . | CASVSPYYGYTF | TGTGCCAGCGTAAGCCCATACTATGGCTACACCTTC
few | TRBJ1-1 | TRBV18 | TRBD1 | CASSRTGNTEAFF | TGTGCCAGCTCACGGACAGGGAACACTGAAGCTTTCTTT
. | TRBJ2-1 | TRBV9 | . | CASSVRDISYNEQFF | TGTGCCAGCAGCGTTAGGGACATCTCCTACAATGAGCAGTTCTTC
. | TRBJ2-1 | TRBV27 | . | CASTSWGRKDAEQFF | TGTGCCAGCACCTCCTGGGGGAGGAAGGACGCTGAGCAGTTCTTC
. | TRBJ1-2 | TRBV19 | . | CASSIDAQGNHYGYTF | TGTGCCAGTAGTATAGATGCACAGGGTAATCACTATGGCTACACCTTC
. | TRBJ1-1 | TRBV6-4 | . | CASSDQANTEAFF | TGTGCCAGCAGTGACCAGGCGAACACTGAAGCTTTCTTT
. | TRBJ1-3 | TRBV2 | . | CASSDLRVVSGNTIYF | TGTGCCAGCAGTGACCTCAGGGTTGTCTCTGGAAACACCATATATTTT
. | TRBJ2-2 | TRBV9 | TRBD2 | CASSLGGTSAPGELFF | TGTGCCAGCAGCCTCGGCGGGACTAGCGCCCCCGGGGAGCTGTTTTTT
. | TRBJ1-1 | TRBV5-1 | . | CASRGLDRLKAFF | TGCGCCAGCAGGGGATTGGACAGATTAAAAGCTTTCTTT
. | TRBJ1-2 | TRBV6-5 | . | CASSRQSGGGYTF | TGTGCCAGCAGTCGACAGTCCGGGGGTGGCTACACCTTC
. | TRBJ2-5 | TRBV7-9 | TRBD1 | CASSADRGQETQYF | TGTGCCAGCAGCGCGGACAGGGGGCAAGAGACCCAGTACTTC
. | TRBJ2-2 | TRBV11-2 | TRBD1 | CASSFGQGVSGELFF | TGTGCCAGCAGCTTTGGACAGGGGGTTTCCGGGGAGCTGTTTTTT
. | TRBJ2-3 | TRBV6-6 | . | CASKAGTDTQYF | TGTGCCAGCAAGGCGGGCACAGATACGCAGTATTTT
. | TRBJ2-7 | TRBV9 | TRBD1 | CASSVRDSSYEQYF | TGTGCCAGCAGCGTAAGGGACAGCTCCTACGAGCAGTACTTC
. | TRBJ2-2 | TRBV5-6 | . | CASSIRQGGTGELFF | TGTGCCAGCAGCATCCGACAGGGAGGAACCGGGGAGCTGTTTTTT
. | TRBJ2-2 | TRBV29-1 | TRBD1 | CSVTPRTGDTTGELFF | TGCAGCGTCACCCCCCGGACAGGGGATACGACCGGGGAGCTGTTTTTT
. | TRBJ1-1 | TRBV7-7 | . | CASSPEVGSTEAFF | TGTGCTAGCAGTCCAGAGGTCGGCAGCACTGAAGCTTTCTTT
. | TRBJ2-7 | TRBV5-4 | TRBD1 | CASSRNRGEDEQYF | TGTGCCAGCAGCCGTAACAGGGGCGAAGACGAGCAGTACTTC
. | TRBJ1-6 | TRBV30 | TRBD1 | CAWSGTTGSNSPLHF | TGTGCCTGGAGTGGGACGACAGGGAGTAATTCACCCCTCCACTTT
. | TRBJ1-1 | TRBV11-2 | TRBD1 | CASSRNRGEGSTEAFF | TGTGCCAGCAGCCGAAACAGGGGTGAGGGAAGCACTGAAGCTTTCTTT
once | TRBJ2-4 | TRBV19 | . | CASSSRTGSIENIQYF | TGTGCCAGTTCGTCTAGAACAGGTTCCATTGAAAACATTCAGTACTTC
. | TRBJ1-5 | TRBV6-5 | . | CASSYSVGGQPQHF | TGTGCCAGCAGTTACTCGGTAGGGGGACAGCCCCAGCATTTT
. | TRBJ2-7 | TRBV11-1 | TRBD2 | CASSFPGGELQYF | TGTGCCAGCAGCTTCCCCGGGGGGGAACTTCAGTACTTC
. | TRBJ2-2 | TRBV11-2 | . | CASSLTDKNTGELFF | TGTGCCAGCAGCCTAACTGACAAGAACACCGGGGAGCTGTTTTTT
. | TRBJ2-1 | TRBV19 | . | CASRPGLLNEQFF | TGTGCCAGTAGGCCCGGACTACTCAATGAGCAGTTCTTC
. | TRBJ1-5 | TRBV2 | TRBD1 | CASSPDRASNQPQHF | TGTGCCAGCAGCCCGGACAGGGCGAGCAATCAGCCCCAGCATTTT
. | TRBJ2-7 | TRBV27 | . | CATQRGRWGLEQYF | TGTGCCACACAAAGAGGACGGTGGGGGCTCGAGCAGTACTTC
. | TRBJ1-3 | TRBV7-6 | . | CASSLELSGAAGNTIYF | TGTGCCAGCAGCTTAGAACTATCAGGGGCGGCTGGAAACACCATATATTTT
once | TRBJ2-5 | TRBV4-2 | TRBD2 | CASSPRLAGGQRETQYF | TGTGCCAGCAGCCCCCGACTAGCGGGGGGGCAACGGGAGACCCAGTACTTC
. | TRBJ1-5 | TRBV7-2 | . | CASSPGEGRPQHF | TGTGCCAGCAGCCCCGGAGAGGGTCGGCCCCAGCATTTT
once | TRBJ2-3 | TRBV6-1 | TRBD1 | CASRGTGSGTDTQYF | TGTGCCAGCAGGGGGACAGGGTCCGGCACAGATACGCAGTATTTT
. | TRBJ2-5 | TRBV28 | TRBD2 | CASRRTSGGPPKETQYF | TGTGCCAGCAGACGGACTAGCGGGGGCCCCCCGAAAGAGACCCAGTACTTC
once | TRBJ1-1 | TRBV12-5 | TRBD1 | CASGLETGTDRNTEAFF | TGTGCTAGTGGTTTGGAAACCGGGACAGACAGGAACACTGAAGCTTTCTTT
. | TRBJ1-2 | TRBV2 | TRBD1 | CASSSGTGGLYGYTF | TGTGCCAGCAGCTCCGGGACAGGGGGTCTCTATGGCTACACCTTC
. | TRBJ2-7 | TRBV29-1 | TRBD1 | CSVLDRAGYEQYF | TGCAGCGTCCTGGACAGGGCGGGCTACGAGCAGTACTTC
. | TRBJ2-5 | TRBV5-6 | TRBD2 | CASSLGGGARETQYF | TGTGCCAGCAGCTTGGGCGGGGGGGCCCGGGAGACCCAGTACTTC
. | TRBJ2-7 | TRBV10-3 | TRBD1 | CAISDPSGTGISYEQYF | TGTGCCATCAGTGATCCTTCCGGGACAGGGATCTCCTACGAGCAGTACTTC
. | TRBJ2-7 | TRBV4-2 | TRBD1 | CASSQEATGDVHYEQYF | TGTGCCAGCAGCCAAGAGGCAACAGGGGACGTTCACTACGAGCAGTACTTC
. | TRBJ2-5 | TRBV7-9 | . | CASSFRGEGQETQYF | TGTGCCAGCAGCTTCCGGGGAGAGGGCCAAGAGACCCAGTACTTC
. | TRBJ2-6 | TRBV2 | . | CASNLIPRGGANVLTF | TGTGCCAGCAACCTCATACCGCGCGGCGGGGCCAACGTCCTGACTTTC
. | TRBJ2-3 | TRBV4-3 | TRBD2 | CASRLSGGPDTQYF | TGCGCCAGCAGACTCTCGGGGGGGCCGGATACGCAGTATTTT
. | TRBJ1-4 | TRBV7-2 | . | CASSFGLVGVSNEKLFF | TGTGCCAGCAGCTTCGGTTTGGTAGGAGTGAGCAATGAAAAACTGTTTTTT
. | TRBJ1-1 | TRBV5-1 | TRBD1 | CASSLVTGAYTEAFF | TGCGCCAGCAGCTTGGTAACAGGGGCTTACACTGAAGCTTTCTTT
. | TRBJ2-2 | TRBV9 | TRBD2 | CASSIQRGGVGELFF | TGTGCCAGCAGCATTCAGCGGGGGGGCGTCGGGGAGCTGTTTTTT
once | TRBJ1-6 | TRBV6-1 | . | CASSVGEAYNSPLHF | TGTGCCAGCAGTGTCGGTGAGGCCTATAATTCACCCCTCCACTTT
. | TRBJ2-2 | TRBV7-8 | TRBD1 | CASSLETGPNTGELFF | TGTGCCAGCAGCTTAGAGACAGGGCCGAACACCGGGGAGCTGTTTTTT
. | TRBJ2-3 | TRBV5-8 | TRBD2 | CASSLRRGGAYDTQYF | TGTGCCAGCAGCTTACGTCGCGGGGGGGCCTACGATACGCAGTATTTT
. | TRBJ2-2 | TRBV5-1 | TRBD2 | CASSLIAGANTGELFF | TGCGCCAGCAGCTTGATAGCGGGGGCAAACACCGGGGAGCTGTTTTTT
. | TRBJ2-5 | TRBV5-1 | TRBD1 | CASSINRGGETQYF | TGCGCCAGCAGCATCAACAGGGGTGGGGAGACCCAGTACTTC
. | TRBJ2-7 | TRBV11-1 | TRBD2 | CASSSPGTSGYEQYF | TGTGCCAGCAGCTCACCCGGGACTAGCGGGTACGAGCAGTACTTC
once | TRBJ1-5 | TRBV7-9 | . | CASSLGTGNQPQHF | TGTGCCAGCAGCTTAGGGACAGGCAATCAGCCCCAGCATTTT